This record looks at one T cell receptor (beta chain) sequence and its context. The target of this receptor is not known. Base qualities are missing; no much larger clone stands one base away. This sample was taken from a study of blood T cell repertoires in COVID-19 (dated by TCRdb to about 2020). In the study overall: The collaborator samples originated in the United States, Italy and Spain and spanned the acute and convalescent phases of COVID-19. The material from the prospective study consisted of cDNA or gDNA derived from T cells, B-cell-depleted T cells, or PBMCs. Subjects who had been exposed to COVID-19, were actively infected with it, or had recovered from it provided the deeply sampled blood TCRbeta repertoires that made up the dataset. The repertoires were released in a freely available public database meant as a resource for research on the immune response to SARS-CoV-2. The samples were drawn from the first 160 participants of the ongoing ImmuneRACE study and from 1,200 or so subjects provided by 6 global collaborators. Nearly every sample came with metadata listing a de-identified subject ID, COVID-19 status, age in years and sex. Where HLA class I and class II types were available, the types were taken from metadata supplied by the sample provider, not from assay-based typing.

Trimming removed 2 bases from V and 1 base from J, leaving 6 bases between the germline ends. Its CDR3 holds 13 amino acids, cysteine through phenylalanine. Only CDR3 DNA is held: 39 bases, read in frame from base 1. CDR1 and CDR2, looked up from the germline V gene (reference sequence), are LGHDT and YNNKEL. Collaborating institutions collected whole blood in K2EDTA tubes following their own protocols. Collaborator samples were shipped for TCRbeta analysis as frozen whole blood, isolated PBMCs, or DNA extracted from either sample type. TCRbeta CDR3 regions were amplified from genomic DNA using the immunoSEQ Assay, a bias-controlled multiplex PCR. In the source study's methods: The number of nucleated cells in each sample was estimated from the amplification of reference gene primers within the assay. To quantify the absolute abundance of each unique TCRbeta CDR3 rearrangement, sequence reads were collapsed and filtered. Productive Simpson clonality was computed per sample as the square root of Simpson's diversity index over productive rearrangements. TCRdb limited this immuneACCESS table to in-frame rearrangements with V and J called. A share of clones is missing; checked studies link under half to unresolved V genes, and the rest is unexplained. From that table come the V and J calls and clone size; the DNA was used to work out D and trimming. For this sample the table gives under 350,000 clones, of which more than 85% were detected only once. Of the sample, approximately 4% falls within the top ten clones.

What the study reported, not specific to this receptor: The amount of clinical and demographic metadata varied by source and participant and was provided uncurated.

What was sequenced was peripheral blood. Here the chain combines TRBV3-1 (or the pseudogene TRBV3-2) and TRBJ2-7; a confident D gene designation cannot be given. This TCR was recovered from a man younger than 35 with active or convalescent COVID-19. CDR3 loop: CASSQSASYEQYF. The sequenced DNA is TGTGCCAGCAGCCAATCAGCGTCCTACGAGCAGTACTTC.